One TCR beta chain is described in this entry. Its antigen is not identified. The data were obtained in a study of shared clonotypes between healthy human individuals. Findings of the study overall: Although depth was large, rarefaction showed that sequencing of the sorted subsets was incomplete. Limited genetic and exposure-history diversity came from having few donors. In this cohort, only blood was sampled, and tissue repertoires likely differ.

Libraries were prepared by immunoSEQ multiplex PCR; TCRdb keeps only in-frame clonotypes and omits some of them. The sample records about 1.5 million clones, around 97% being singletons. Germline V CDR1 and CDR2: LNHDA, SQIVND (reference sequence). Trimming cost V 1 base and J 4 bases, with 14 bases left between them. The CDR3 is 16 amino acids. The source material was naive CD4+ T cells sorted from blood. Stated subset: CD45RA+ positively selected. This clonotype was obtained from a man younger than 45 in good health. The V call is TRBV19, the J call TRBJ1-5; D ambiguous. The CDR3 loop reads CASSIAHRKQNQPQHF. DNA for the CDR3: TGTGCCAGTAGTATAGCCCACCGTAAACAGAATCAGCCCCAGCATTTT.